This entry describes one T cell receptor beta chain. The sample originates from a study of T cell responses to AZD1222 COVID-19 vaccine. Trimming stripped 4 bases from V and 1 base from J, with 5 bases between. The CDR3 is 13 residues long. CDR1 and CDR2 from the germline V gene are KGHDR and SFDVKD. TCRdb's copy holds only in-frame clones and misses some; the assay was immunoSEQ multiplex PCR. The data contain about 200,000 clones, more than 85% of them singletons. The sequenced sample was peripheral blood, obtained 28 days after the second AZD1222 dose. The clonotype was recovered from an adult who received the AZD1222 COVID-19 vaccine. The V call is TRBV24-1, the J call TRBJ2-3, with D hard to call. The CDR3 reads CATSDGGTDTQYF. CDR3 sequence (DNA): TGTGCCACCAGTGACGGTGGCACAGATACGCAGTATTTT.